This T cell receptor beta chain was recorded in a study of identical twins. The CDR3 is 16 residues long. Germline V CDR1 and CDR2: SGHNT, YYREEE (reference sequence). V trimming: 0 bases; J trimming: 3 bases; junction bases outside the gene matches: 9. A single record per CDR3 protein comes from TCRdb applying MiXCR to the 5' RACE reads. This table holds 690,000 or so distinct CDR3 sequences, more than 6.5% found once. A few counts support this clonotype. This sample also belongs to another study, concerning yellow fever vaccine responses in identical twins.

The sample taken for sequencing was PBMCs. This receptor was identified in a young woman in good health. The chain is built from TRBV5-4 and TRBJ2-7, with TRBD1 matching over 7 bases. DNA of the CDR3: TGTGCCAGCAGCTTGGGGGAAGACAGGGTCGTCTACGAGCAGTACTTC. Its protein product is CASSLGEDRVVYEQYF.